These 2 T cell receptor beta chains were all obtained from the same sample, sequenced in a study of CD8 T cells in ankylosing spondylitis. Via MiXCR, TCRdb re-called the 5' RACE reads, giving one row per CDR3 protein. Found here are hundreds of thousands of distinct CDR3 sequences, under 8.5% of them singletons; the top ten hold approximately 4.8%. The specimen was blood, either unsorted or a sorted T cell fraction (not recorded which). The receptors here all came from a female donor with ankylosing spondylitis or in good health (not recorded which).

This clonotype was picked up a small number of times. The CDR3 DNA reads as TGTGCCAGCATGGCGCTAGCGAGCACAGATACGCAGTATTTT. It codes for CASMALASTDTQYF. The chain recombines TRBV2 with TRBJ2-3; D perhaps matches TRBD2 (6 bases). This CDR3 is built from 14 residues. With 7 bases removed from V and 0 bases from J, the gap between germline ends came to 11 bases. Germline CDR1 SNHLY, CDR2 FYNNEI.

This clonotype was recorded a few times. The genes are TRBV5-5 and TRBJ2-5, with D possibly being TRBD1 or TRBD2 (5 bases each). Germline V gives CDR1 SGHKS, CDR2 YYEKEE (reference sequence). This CDR3 has 13 residues. Trimming stripped 3 bases from V and 1 base from J, with 7 bases between. CDR3 amino acids: CASSWDGQETQYF. In DNA form, the CDR3 reads TGTGCCAGCAGCTGGGACGGCCAAGAGACCCAGTACTTC. Complete variable domain (other parts from reference TRBV5-5 and TRBJ2-5): DAGVTQSPTHLIKTRGQQVTLRCSPISGHKSVSWYQQVLGQGPQFIFQYYEKEERGRGNFPDRFSARQFPNYSSELNVNALLLGDSALYLCASSWDGQETQYFGPGTRLLVL.